These T cell receptor beta chains were read from a single sample in a study of CD8+CD57+ T cells in acquired aplastic anemia. TCRdb processed the reads anew with MiXCR; each CDR3 protein has one entry. In the table there are some 200,000 distinct CDR3 sequences, less than 50% of which are singletons. The material sequenced was sorted CD4+, CD8+, or CD8+CD57+ T cells (not recorded which) from PBMCs. All receptors derive from a human donor with aplastic anemia. CDR3s include the opening cysteine and the closing phenylalanine or tryptophan. The D gene is left open where the match is weak. Clone size is shown for a subset of rows, as once, few, many or a class of expanded clone.

V gene	D gene	clone size	J gene	CDR3 protein	CDR3 DNA
TRBV18	NA	few	TRBJ1-2	CASSPETEANYGYTF	TGTGCCAGCTCACCGGAGACAGAAGCTAACTATGGCTACACCTTC
TRBV19	TRBD1	many	TRBJ2-7	CASSVTGTGGNEQYF	TGTGCCAGTAGTGTCACCGGGACAGGGGGCAACGAGCAGTACTTC
TRBV24-1	TRBD2	many	TRBJ2-3	CATSGAGGGTDTQYF	TGTGCCACCAGTGGGGCCGGGGGGGGCACAGATACGCAGTATTTT
TRBV7-8	NA	few	TRBJ1-1	CANRRVGNTEAFF	TGTGCCAACCGGAGGGTTGGGAACACTGAAGCTTTCTTT
TRBV20-1	NA	NA	TRBJ1-1	CSARPQLGVSTEAFF	TGCAGTGCTAGACCACAACTGGGGGTTTCGACTGAAGCTTTCTTT
TRBV18	NA	few	TRBJ1-2	CASSLTGTAYGYTF	TGTGCCAGCTCGCTCACCGGGACCGCCTATGGCTACACCTTC
TRBV9	NA	many	TRBJ1-5	CASSVDPQVGNQPQHF	TGTGCCAGCAGCGTAGACCCACAGGTGGGCAATCAGCCCCAGCATTTT
TRBV19	NA	once	TRBJ1-5	CASTDYSNQPQHF	TGTGCCAGTACAGACTATAGCAATCAGCCCCAGCATTTT
TRBV20-1	NA	many	TRBJ1-1	CSARDGSMNTEAFF	TGCAGTGCTAGAGATGGCAGCATGAACACTGAAGCTTTCTTT
TRBV11-2	NA	NA	TRBJ2-7	CASSLRLAGPTYEQYF	TGTGCCAGCAGCTTAAGGCTCGCGGGACCTACCTACGAGCAGTACTTC
TRBV20-1	NA	many	TRBJ1-3	CSAEDSLSGNTIYF	TGCAGTGCGGAGGACAGCCTCTCTGGAAACACCATATATTTT
TRBV5-4	NA	NA	TRBJ2-3	CASTLGLTSTDTQYF	TGTGCCAGCACCTTGGGACTTACTAGCACAGATACGCAGTATTTT
TRBV20-1	TRBD1	many	TRBJ1-5	CSAPRPGQFNQPQHF	TGCAGTGCCCCTAGACCGGGACAGTTTAATCAGCCCCAGCATTTT
TRBV11-2	TRBD2	NA	TRBJ2-1	CASSLGGLAGEQFF	TGTGCCAGCAGCTTAGGGGGACTAGCGGGTGAGCAGTTCTTC
TRBV7-9	NA	many	TRBJ1-6	CASSPRQERPPLHF	TGTGCCAGCAGCCCCCGACAGGAACGACCACCCCTCCACTTT
TRBV20-1	NA	NA	TRBJ1-5	CSAGRGGQPQHF	TGCAGTGCGGGACGAGGGGGGCAGCCCCAGCATTTT
TRBV12-5	NA	many	TRBJ1-1	CASGNLRNTEAFF	TGTGCTAGTGGGAACCTTCGGAACACTGAAGCTTTCTTT
TRBV5-1	NA	NA	TRBJ2-3	CASSMIRGGTDTQYF	TGCGCCAGCAGCATGATACGTGGTGGCACAGATACGCAGTATTTT
TRBV5-1	NA	medium-sized	TRBJ2-3	CASSLTDTQYF	TGCGCCAGCAGCCTCACAGATACGCAGTATTTT
TRBV15	TRBD1	many	TRBJ1-2	CATSRGQGYGYTF	TGTGCCACCAGTCGAGGACAGGGCTATGGCTACACCTTC
TRBV7-2	NA	many	TRBJ2-1	CASWTTGSAYNEQFF	TGTGCCAGCTGGACAACAGGGTCGGCCTACAATGAGCAGTTCTTC
TRBV5-1	NA	NA	TRBJ2-1	CASSLTDTQFF	TGCGCCAGCAGCCTCACAGATACGCAGTTCTTC